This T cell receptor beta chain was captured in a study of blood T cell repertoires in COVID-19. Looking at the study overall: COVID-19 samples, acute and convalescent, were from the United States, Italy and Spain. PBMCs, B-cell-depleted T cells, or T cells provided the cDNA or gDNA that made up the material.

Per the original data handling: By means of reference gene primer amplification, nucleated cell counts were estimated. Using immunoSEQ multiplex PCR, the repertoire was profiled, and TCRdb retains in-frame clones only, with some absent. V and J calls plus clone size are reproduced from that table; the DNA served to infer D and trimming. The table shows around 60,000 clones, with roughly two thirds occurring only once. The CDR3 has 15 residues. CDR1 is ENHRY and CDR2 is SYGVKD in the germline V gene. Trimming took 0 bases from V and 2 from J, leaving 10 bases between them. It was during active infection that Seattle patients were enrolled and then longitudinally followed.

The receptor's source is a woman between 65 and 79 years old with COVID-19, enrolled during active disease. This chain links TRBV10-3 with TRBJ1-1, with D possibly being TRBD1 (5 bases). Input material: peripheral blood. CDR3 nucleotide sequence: TGTGCCATCAGTGAGTCCCAGGGCTTCAACACTGAAGCTTTCTTT. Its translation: CAISESQGFNTEAFF.